Listed here are 14 T cell receptor beta chains from one sample, sequenced in a study of T cell responses to AZD1222 COVID-19 vaccine. TCRdb's table, derived via immunoSEQ multiplex PCR, lists solely in-frame clones and lacks some. The sample shows 100,000 or so clones, 70% to 90% of them seen only once. Here the sequenced sample was peripheral blood, taken on day 0 of AZD1222 vaccination. The receptors originated from an adult in good health.

The chain recombines TRBV20-1 with TRBJ2-1, with D uncertain. The CDR3 length is 11 residues. From germline, CDR1 is DFQATT and CDR2 SNEGSKA (reference sequence). V was cut by 1 base and J by 8 bases, with 6 bases left in between. In DNA, the CDR3 is TGCAGTGCTAGAGTTGTGGATGAGCAGTTCTTC. It is translated as CSARVVDEQFF.

This chain uses TRBV5-1 with TRBJ2-7, with D perhaps TRBD2 (5 bases). Germline V gene lookup returns CDR1 SGHRS and CDR2 YFSETQ. The CDR3 covers 16 residues. Trimming left V 2 bases short and J 0 bases short, with 15 bases between. CDR3 region: CASSFGPGKSSYEQYF. CDR3 in DNA: TGCGCCAGCAGCTTTGGGCCCGGGAAGTCCTCCTACGAGCAGTACTTC. Supplemented by reference TRBV5-1 and TRBJ2-7, the full variable domain reads KAGVTQTPRYLIKTRGQQVTLSCSPISGHRSVSWYQQTPGQGLQFLFEYFSETQRNKGNFPGRFSGRQFSNSRSEMNVSTLELGDSALYLCASSFGPGKSSYEQYFGPGTRLTVT.

In the case of this clone: Additional DNA sequences in this sample encode the identical CDR3. The chain couples TRBV12-3 or TRBV12-4 to TRBJ2-7, with D uncertain. This CDR3 has 12 amino acids. V was shortened by 1 base and J by 0 bases, with 1 base between the two germline ends. CDR3 residues: CASSLGSYEQYF. The CDR3 coding sequence is TGTGCCAGCAGTTTAGGCTCCTACGAGCAGTACTTC.

The V and J genes are TRBV6-5 and TRBJ1-5, with a tentative D call TRBD1 (5 bases). Germline V gene sequence: CDR1 MNHEY, CDR2 SVGAGI. The CDR3 runs 14 residues. V was shortened by 6 bases and J by 3 bases, with 12 bases between the two germline ends. CDR3 in DNA: TGTGCCAGCAGGGTTACAGGCTCCAATCAGCCCCAGCATTTT. Its translation is CASRVTGSNQPQHF.

This chain links TRBV3-1 (or the pseudogene TRBV3-2) with TRBJ2-1; tentative D call: TRBD1 (5 bases). Germline values: CDR1 LGHDT, CDR2 YNNKEL (reference sequence). CDR3 length equals 14 residues. V dropped 5 bases and J dropped 8 bases, with 16 bases sitting between them. DNA of the CDR3: TGTGCCAGCAGCATCACCCCCAGGGTGGATGAGCAGTTCTTC. It encodes CASSITPRVDEQFF.

The chain employs TRBV18 and TRBJ1-6; D gene uncertain. Trimming cost V 6 bases and J 0 bases, with 12 bases left between them. The CDR3 spans 16 residues. The germline V gene encodes CDR1 KGHSH and CDR2 LQKENI. The CDR3 DNA sequence: TGTGCCAGCTCTCGAGATCTGAGCTCCTATAATTCACCCCTCCACTTT. This sequence encodes CASSRDLSSYNSPLHF.

A remark on this clone: In the same sample, other DNA sequences code for this CDR3. The chain uses TRBV19 and TRBJ1-5; maybe TRBD1 (6 bases). V shed 5 bases and J shed 2 bases, with 10 bases lying between them. CDR3 size: 14 residues. The germline CDR1 and CDR2 sequences are LNHDA and SQIVND (reference sequence). The CDR3 region has the DNA TGTGCCAGTAGTCCGGGGGGCGGCAATCAGCCCCAGCATTTT. It yields the protein CASSPGGGNQPQHF.

The genes are TRBV5-1 and TRBJ2-5, with TRBD2 matching 7 bases. From germline, CDR1 is SGHRS and CDR2 YFSETQ. Unmatched junction bases numbered 4, after V lost 1 base and J lost 4 bases. The CDR3 consists of 14 residues. Here the CDR3 DNA reads TGCGCCAGCAGCTTGTATAGCGGGCCAGAGACCCAGTACTTC. Amino acid sequence: CASSLYSGPETQYF.

The chain uses TRBV6-5 and TRBJ2-3; no clear D. The CDR3 contains 15 residues. CDR1 MNHEY and CDR2 SVGAGI come from the germline V gene. The germline V and J ends were trimmed by 4 bases and 0 bases, with 11 bases remaining between them. The CDR3 DNA is TGTGCCAGCAGTTCAAAATCTAGTAGCACAGATACGCAGTATTTT. It codes for CASSSKSSSTDTQYF.

This chain connects TRBV19 to TRBJ1-2; 7 bases map to TRBD1. The germline CDR1 and CDR2 sequences are LNHDA and SQIVND (reference sequence). The CDR3 runs 15 residues. V lost 4 bases, J lost 4 bases, and 9 bases stayed unmatched. CDR3 sequence (DNA): TGTGCCAGTAGTACCCGACAGGGATCAAGCTATGGCTACACCTTC. This sequence encodes CASSTRQGSSYGYTF.

This chain uses TRBV19 with TRBJ1-2, with TRBD1 matching over 7 bases. Germline lookup yields CDR1 LNHDA and CDR2 SQIVND (reference sequence). Trimming at V came to 5 bases and at J to 5 bases, leaving 8 bases not matched to a gene. The CDR3 is 14 amino acids. Here the CDR3 reads CASSLGDRDYGYTF. The CDR3 DNA reads as TGTGCCAGTAGTCTCGGCGACAGGGATTATGGCTACACCTTC.

V usage is TRBV11-2 and J usage is TRBJ1-1; D perhaps matches TRBD1 (5 bases). This CDR3 has 13 residues. V shed 5 bases and J shed 6 bases, with 13 bases lying between them. Per germline, CDR1 SGHAT and CDR2 FQNNGV. The CDR3 DNA reads TGTGCCAGCAGCCGAAATGGGGGGGCTGAAGCTTTCTTT. Its translation: CASSRNGGAEAFF.

The chain employs TRBV7-2 and TRBJ1-6, with 7 bases identical to TRBD1. CDR1 is SGHTA, CDR2 FQGNSA, per germline. This CDR3 is built from 16 residues. The junction had 11 bases not matched to a gene; V was cut back by 5 bases and J by 7 bases. As DNA, the CDR3 is TGTGCCAGCAGCCTTACTCCGACAGGGATAAATTCACCCCTCCACTTT. Amino acids: CASSLTPTGINSPLHF. Variable domain in full (rest from reference TRBV7-2 and TRBJ1-6): GAGVSQSPSNKVTEKGKDVELRCDPISGHTALYWYRQSLGQGLEFLIYFQGNSAPDKSGLPSDRFSAERTGGSVSTLTIQRTQQEDSAVYLCASSLTPTGINSPLHFGNGTRLTVT.

The chain couples TRBV2 to TRBJ1-5, with D possibly TRBD1 on 6 matching bases. The CDR3 is 15 amino acids. Looked up from germline, CDR1 is SNHLY and CDR2 is FYNNEI. Trimming took off 4 bases at V and 6 bases at J, with 16 bases between the two ends. Written as DNA, the CDR3 is TGTGCCAGCAGTGGGGGCAGGGGCAGGGTTCAGCCCCAGCATTTT. As protein: CASSGGRGRVQPQHF.